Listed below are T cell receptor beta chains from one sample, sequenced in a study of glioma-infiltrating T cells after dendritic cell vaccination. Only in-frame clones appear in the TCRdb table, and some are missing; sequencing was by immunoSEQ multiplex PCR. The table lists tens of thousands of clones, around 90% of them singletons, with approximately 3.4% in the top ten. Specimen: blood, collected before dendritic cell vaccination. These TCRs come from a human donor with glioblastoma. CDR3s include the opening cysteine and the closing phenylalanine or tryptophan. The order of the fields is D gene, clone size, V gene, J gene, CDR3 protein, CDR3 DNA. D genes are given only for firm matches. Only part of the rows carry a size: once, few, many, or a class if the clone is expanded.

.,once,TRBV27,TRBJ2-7,CASTKQNVQYF,TGTGCCAGCACCAAACAGAATGTGCAGTACTTC
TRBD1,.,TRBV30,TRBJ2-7,CAWGSGQATYEQYF,TGTGCCTGGGGTTCGGGACAGGCGACCTACGAGCAGTACTTC
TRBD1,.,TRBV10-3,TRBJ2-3,CATRQGLTDTQYF,TGTGCCACTCGACAGGGGTTGACAGATACGCAGTATTTT
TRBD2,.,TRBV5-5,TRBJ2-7,CASSFRDYPYEQYF,TGTGCCAGCAGCTTCCGGGACTACCCTTACGAGCAGTACTTC
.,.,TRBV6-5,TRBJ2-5,CASSPAGGGETQYF,TGTGCCAGCAGCCCCGCAGGAGGAGGAGAGACCCAGTACTTC
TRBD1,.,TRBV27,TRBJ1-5,CASSRRQGLYQPQHF,TGTGCCAGCAGCCGACGACAGGGGCTTTATCAGCCCCAGCATTTT
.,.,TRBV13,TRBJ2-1,CASSLEGASSYNEQFF,TGTGCCAGCAGCTTAGAGGGAGCAAGCTCCTACAATGAGCAGTTCTTC
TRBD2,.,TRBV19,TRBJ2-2,CASSISSGRAGAGELFF,TGTGCCAGTAGTATTTCGAGCGGGAGAGCTGGGGCCGGGGAGCTGTTTTTT
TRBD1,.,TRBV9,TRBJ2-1,CASSVGSGQGLYNEQFF,TGTGCCAGCAGCGTGGGTTCGGGACAGGGATTATACAATGAGCAGTTCTTC
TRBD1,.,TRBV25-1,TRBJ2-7,CASTGTGVYEQYF,TGTGCCAGCACCGGGACAGGGGTCTACGAGCAGTACTTC
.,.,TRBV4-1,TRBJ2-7,CASSQDEVTLREQYF,TGCGCCAGCAGCCAAGATGAGGTGACTCTTAGGGAGCAGTACTTC
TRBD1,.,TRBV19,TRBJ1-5,CASNPQGYQPQHF,TGTGCCAGTAACCCACAGGGGTATCAGCCCCAGCATTTT
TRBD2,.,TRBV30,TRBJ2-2,CAWSRTSGIYGELFF,TGTGCCTGGAGTAGGACTAGCGGGATATACGGGGAGCTGTTTTTT
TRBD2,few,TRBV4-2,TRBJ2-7,CASSQDREREKEQYF,TGTGCCAGCAGCCAAGATAGGGAGCGGGAGAAAGAGCAGTACTTC
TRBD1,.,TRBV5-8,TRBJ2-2,CASRTGQGIAGELFF,TGTGCCAGCAGAACGGGACAGGGGATTGCCGGGGAGCTGTTTTTT
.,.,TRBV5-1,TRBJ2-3,CASSGSGTYTDTQYF,TGCGCCAGCAGCGGTAGCGGTACTTACACAGATACGCAGTATTTT
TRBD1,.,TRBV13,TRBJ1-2,CASSLRDRVRVMGYTF,TGTGCCAGCAGCCTACGGGACAGGGTTCGCGTTATGGGCTACACCTTC
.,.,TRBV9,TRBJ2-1,CASSVLPGDNEQFF,TGTGCCAGCAGCGTCCTTCCCGGGGACAATGAGCAGTTCTTC
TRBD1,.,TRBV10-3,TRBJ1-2,CAISATGGNNYGYTF,TGTGCCATCAGTGCCACAGGGGGGAATAACTATGGCTACACCTTC
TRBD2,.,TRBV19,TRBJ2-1,CASSFSTSGVSSYNEQFF,TGTGCCAGTAGTTTCTCGACTAGCGGGGTAAGCTCCTACAATGAGCAGTTCTTC
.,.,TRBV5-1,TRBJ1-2,CASSLAGVYGYTF,TGCGCCAGCAGCTTGGCTGGAGTCTATGGCTACACCTTC
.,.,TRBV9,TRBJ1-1,CASSVRENTEAFF,TGTGCCAGCAGCGTGCGGGAGAACACTGAAGCTTTCTTT
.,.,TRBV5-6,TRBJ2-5,CASSYRETQYF,TGTGCCAGCAGCTATCGGGAGACCCAGTACTTC
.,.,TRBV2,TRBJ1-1,CASELMMNTEAFF,TGTGCCAGTGAACTGATGATGAACACTGAAGCTTTCTTT
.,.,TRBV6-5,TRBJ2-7,CASSSPGIEQYF,TGTGCCAGCAGTTCACCGGGTATCGAGCAGTACTTC